This is a list of T cell receptor beta chains from one sample in a study of T cell changes during pregnancy in multiple sclerosis. TCRdb's copy holds only in-frame clones and misses some; the assay was immunoSEQ multiplex PCR. The table shows about 76,000 clones, with around 93% occurring only once. Sequenced here: peripheral blood, sampled in the second trimester of pregnancy. The receptors come from a female donor with multiple sclerosis, enrolled in a pregnancy study. Each CDR3 is given with its conserved first and last residue. The order of the fields is V gene, J gene, CDR3 length, CDR3 protein.

>TRBV14|TRBJ2-7|16
CASSQVWPDTSYEQYF
>TRBV7-9|TRBJ2-5|18
CASSQRLAPRGRRETQYF
>TRBV5-6|TRBJ1-4|15
CASSLSTATNEKLFF
>TRBV2|TRBJ2-7|14
CASSLRGRSNEQYF
>TRBV28|TRBJ2-7|13
CASSYKQIYEQYF
>TRBV6-5|TRBJ2-7|16
CASSSTQGRLAYEQYF
>TRBV7-6|TRBJ2-5|12
CASSQTGETQYF
>TRBV7-3|TRBJ1-3|15
CASSGEGNAGNTIYF
>TRBV30|TRBJ1-2|14
CAWSRDSINYGYTF
>TRBV5-1|TRBJ2-2|15
CASSTSGGGTGELFF
>TRBV6-1|TRBJ1-2|15
CAGVRTGTGVYGYTF
>TRBV29-1|TRBJ2-3|12
CSVAVSTDTQYF
>TRBV6-1|TRBJ2-2|16
CASSERTPGYTGELFF
>TRBV2|TRBJ1-1|11
CASSGDTEAFF
>TRBV6-6|TRBJ1-2|14
CASTGDTRNYGYTF
>TRBV18|TRBJ2-7|14
CASSPLADSYEQYF
>TRBV5-1|TRBJ2-7|13
CASSLERGGEQYF
>TRBV5-1|TRBJ1-2|13
CASSLGDRDGYTF